This record covers a single T cell receptor beta chain. What it recognizes is unknown. J gave up 7 bases and V 0 bases, and 11 bases lay outside the gene matches. The CDR3 is 16 amino acids. Germline V gene sequence: CDR1 LGHNA, CDR2 YNFKEQ. TCRdb keeps only in-frame clones here, not all; method: immunoSEQ multiplex PCR. This sample has 130,000 to 150,000 clones, with 91% found just once. The entry originates in a study of T cell responses to AZD1222 COVID-19 vaccine. Findings and caveats of the study: There were repertoire samples only from the period after the peak T cell response. Following two doses of AZD1222, Spike-specific TCR breadth and depth rose. Donors were largely white British and mainly female; clonal diversity was possibly underestimated. Among vaccine-associated CD4 TCRs, coverage spanned spike, with dominance at 160-218 and 743-854.

The TCR originated in an adult in good health. This rearrangement joins TRBV4-2 to TRBJ2-5; 7 nucleotides agree with TRBD2. The material was peripheral blood, obtained on day 0 of AZD1222 vaccination. The CDR3: CASSQDHLAATRTQYF. CDR3 coding DNA: TGTGCCAGCAGCCAAGATCACCTAGCGGCTACGCGGACCCAGTACTTC.